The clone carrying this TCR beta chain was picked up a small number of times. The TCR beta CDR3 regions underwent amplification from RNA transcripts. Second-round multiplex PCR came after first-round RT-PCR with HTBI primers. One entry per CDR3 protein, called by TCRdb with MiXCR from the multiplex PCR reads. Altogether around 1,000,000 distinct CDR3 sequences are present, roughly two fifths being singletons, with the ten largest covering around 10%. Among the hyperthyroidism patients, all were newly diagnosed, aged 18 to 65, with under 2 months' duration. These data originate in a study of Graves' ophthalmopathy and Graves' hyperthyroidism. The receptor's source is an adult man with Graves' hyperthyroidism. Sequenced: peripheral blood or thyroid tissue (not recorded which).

The CDR3, as DNA: TGTGCCAGCAGCCTAGCTCCGGGACAACACTACGAGCAGTACTTC. This sequence encodes CASSLAPGQHYEQYF. V gene TRBV5-4 combines with J gene TRBJ2-7, with D possibly matching TRBD1 (6 bases). Trimming left V 4 bases short and J 3 bases short, with 17 bases between. Germline V gives CDR1 SGHNT, CDR2 YYREEE (reference sequence). This CDR3 spans 15 amino acids.